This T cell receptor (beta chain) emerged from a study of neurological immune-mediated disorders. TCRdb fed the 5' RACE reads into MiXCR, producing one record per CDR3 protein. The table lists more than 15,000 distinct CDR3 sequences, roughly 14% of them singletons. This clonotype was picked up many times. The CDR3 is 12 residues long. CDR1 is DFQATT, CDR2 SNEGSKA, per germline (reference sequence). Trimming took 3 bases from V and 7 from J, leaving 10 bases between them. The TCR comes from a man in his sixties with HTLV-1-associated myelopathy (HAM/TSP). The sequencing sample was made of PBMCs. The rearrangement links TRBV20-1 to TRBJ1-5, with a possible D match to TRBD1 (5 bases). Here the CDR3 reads CSARTAGQPQHF. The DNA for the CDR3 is TGCAGTGCTAGGACAGCCGGCCAGCCCCAGCATTTT.